Each of the 2 T cell receptor beta chains below was sequenced from the same sample in a study of early T cells in non-severe SARS-CoV-2 infection. TCRdb re-derived calls from the 5' RACE reads in MiXCR, one entry per CDR3 protein. This table has around 25,000 distinct CDR3 sequences, roughly 4% appearing once. Source material: whole blood. The receptors come from an adult who was a healthcare worker with PCR-confirmed SARS-CoV-2 infection or an uninfected control (not recorded which).

The sample holds many counts of this clonotype. This chain's CDR3 is CASSFMWGNSYEQYF. The CDR3 DNA sequence: TGTGCCAGCAGTTTCATGTGGGGTAATTCCTACGAGCAGTACTTC. The chain recombines TRBV27 with TRBJ2-7; no reliable D call. Germline V gene lookup returns CDR1 MNHEY and CDR2 SMNVEV (reference sequence). The CDR3 is 15 amino acids. The ends were cut back, 3 bases at V and 1 base at J, with 13 bases in the middle.

The chain links TRBV10-3 to TRBJ2-7; TRBD1 aligns across 10 bases. The CDR3 spans 15 residues. The trim removed 6 bases at V and 5 bases at J, leaving 10 bases unmatched. The germline V gene has CDR1 ENHRY and CDR2 SYGVKD. The CDR3 DNA is TGTGCCATCAGAGGGGACAGGGGAGCTTCGGACGAGCAGTACTTC. This sequence encodes CAIRGDRGASDEQYF.